These 25 T cell receptor beta chains share one sample of origin, sequenced in a study of cytotoxic CD8 clonotypes in ibrutinib-treated CLL. Data came from immunoSEQ multiplex PCR; TCRdb stores just in-frame clones and leaves some out. This sample yields approximately 350,000 clones, of which 67% are seen a single time; roughly 6.7% belongs to the top ten. The material was PBMCs, obtained after 36 months of ibrutinib treatment. The source of these receptors is a human donor with chronic lymphocytic leukemia.

This clone was observed a handful of times. The rearrangement links TRBV6-5 to TRBJ2-1, with D tentatively TRBD1 (5 bases). Germline-derived CDR1 and CDR2 are MNHEY and SVGAGI. V shed 2 bases and J shed 8 bases, with 16 bases lying between them. CDR3 length equals 15 residues. As DNA, the CDR3 is TGTGCCAGCAGTTACGATCATCCAGGGAACGATGAGCAGTTCTTC. Amino acids: CASSYDHPGNDEQFF.

This rearrangement joins TRBV20-1 to TRBJ1-2; maybe TRBD1 (6 bases). Germline CDR1 is DFQATT and CDR2 is SNEGSKA (reference sequence). The V end was cut by 7 bases, the J end by 8 bases, with 8 bases between. The CDR3 spans 9 residues. CDR3 sequence reads: CSGGPGYTF. In nucleotides, the CDR3 is TGCAGTGGGGGGCCGGGCTACACCTTC.

This rearrangement joins TRBV18 to TRBJ2-1; 7 bases map to TRBD1. Germline loops: CDR1 KGHSH, CDR2 LQKENI. After removal of 3 bases from V and 3 bases from J, the junction contained 5 bases not matched to a gene. This CDR3 is built from 15 residues. The CDR3 sequence: CASSPQGVGYNEQFF. The DNA for the CDR3 is TGTGCCAGCTCACCCCAGGGGGTCGGCTACAATGAGCAGTTCTTC.

The CDR3 DNA reads TGTGCCAGCAGTGATCCCGAGCCCCAGCATTTT. Translation: CASSDPEPQHF. The rearrangement links TRBV2 to TRBJ1-5; no firm D call. Deletions cut 3 bases from V and 8 bases from J, with 5 bases between. Germline-derived CDR1 and CDR2 are SNHLY and FYNNEI. The CDR3 loop spans 11 amino acids.

The rearrangement joins TRBV28 to TRBJ2-1; 8 bases fit TRBD2. This CDR3 contains 14 residues. J was trimmed by 9 bases and V by 3 bases; bases with no gene match: 7. Germline V gives CDR1 MDHEN, CDR2 SYDVKM. The CDR3 is CASSLGLGRGEQFF. The CDR3 DNA reads TGTGCCAGCAGTTTGGGACTAGGGAGAGGTGAGCAGTTCTTC.

The chain has TRBV29-1 and TRBJ2-2; TRBD1 might be the D (6 bases). CDR1 and CDR2 from the germline V gene are SQVTM and ANQGSEA. This CDR3 has 13 amino acids. The V end was cut by 7 bases, the J end by 0 bases, with 9 bases between. In DNA form, the CDR3 reads TGCAGCGGACAGGCCGCGAACACCGGGGAGCTGTTTTTT. It specifies CSGQAANTGELFF.

The chain is built from TRBV10-1 and TRBJ1-2; possibly TRBD1 for D (6 bases). The CDR3 length is 13 residues. Deletions cut 5 bases from V and 2 bases from J, with 9 bases between. Looked up from germline, CDR1 is WNHNN and CDR2 is SYGVQD (reference sequence). The DNA of the CDR3 is TGCGCCAGCAGTTTGACAGGCAACTATGGCTACACCTTC. Its protein is CASSLTGNYGYTF.

V is TRBV4-1 and J is TRBJ2-1; D is perhaps TRBD1 (5 bases). Looked up from germline, CDR1 is MGHRA and CDR2 is YSYEKL. CDR3 length equals 16 residues. With 7 bases removed from V and 5 bases from J, the gap between germline ends came to 21 bases. CDR3 residues: CASTLIGVGVNNEQFF. Here the CDR3 DNA reads TGCGCCAGCACCCTAATAGGGGTTGGGGTAAACAATGAGCAGTTCTTC.

V usage is TRBV13 and J usage is TRBJ2-7; 8 nucleotides match TRBD2. Germline values: CDR1 PRHDT, CDR2 FYEKMQ (reference sequence). The CDR3 contains 16 residues. The ends lost 5 bases at V and 3 bases at J; junction bases unmatched: 12. Here the CDR3 reads CASSPRGAGVVYEQYF. The CDR3 nucleotides read TGTGCCAGCAGCCCTCGGGGAGCGGGAGTGGTCTACGAGCAGTACTTC.

The rearrangement links TRBV5-1 to TRBJ2-7; possible D gene TRBD1, 5 bases. Trimming pared 4 bases from V and 4 bases from J, leaving 15 bases between. Per the germline V gene, CDR1 is SGHRS and CDR2 is YFSETQ. This CDR3 is built from 14 residues. The CDR3 region has the DNA TGCGCCAGCAGCCGTCAGGGTTCCACTTACGAGCAGTACTTC. It encodes CASSRQGSTYEQYF.

The chain joins TRBV7-3 to TRBJ1-2; the D is unclear. The CDR3 covers 13 residues. Trimming removed 2 bases from V and 5 bases from J, with 9 bases in between. Per the germline V gene, CDR1 is SGHTA and CDR2 is FQGTGA. Here the CDR3 DNA reads TGTGCCAGCAGCTTATTAGGAGGGTATGGCTACACCTTC. Amino acids: CASSLLGGYGYTF.

This sequence joins TRBV10-3 and TRBJ1-1, with D hard to call. This CDR3 has 14 amino acids. Trimming stripped 6 bases from V and 0 bases from J, with 11 bases between. In germline, CDR1 is ENHRY, CDR2 SYGVKD. Written as DNA, the CDR3 is TGTGCCATCAGCGACGGTACCTTGAACACTGAAGCTTTCTTT. Amino acids: CAISDGTLNTEAFF.

The chain recombines TRBV4-3 with TRBJ2-7, with TRBD2 as a possible D gene (6 bases). Germline V lookup: CDR1 LGHNA, CDR2 YSLEER. Trimming took 0 bases from V and 2 from J, leaving 14 bases between them. CDR3 length: 16 residues. The CDR3 sequence: CASSQETRDFAYEQYF. CDR3 in DNA: TGCGCCAGCAGCCAAGAGACCCGGGACTTCGCCTACGAGCAGTACTTC.

The genes are TRBV4-1 and TRBJ2-5; D gene unclear. Germline CDR1 reads MGHRA; CDR2 reads YSYEKL. The CDR3 has 16 residues. V lost 2 bases and J 1 base, leaving 14 bases between the germline ends. CDR3 protein: CASSQFPPPAQETQYF. Here the CDR3 DNA reads TGCGCCAGCAGCCAATTTCCCCCACCAGCCCAAGAGACCCAGTACTTC.

The V gene is TRBV7-2, the J gene TRBJ2-4; D possibly corresponds to TRBD1 (6 bases). Trimming took off 1 base at V and 1 base at J, with 11 bases between the two ends. This CDR3 is built from 16 residues. Germline CDR1 and CDR2: SGHTA and FQGNSA. In nucleotides, the CDR3 is TGTGCCAGCAGCTTAGTTTTAGGACAGGCCAAAAACATTCAGTACTTC. It is translated as CASSLVLGQAKNIQYF.

This clone has a handful of counts. The genes are TRBV6-4 and TRBJ1-4; no reliable D call. Between the trimmed V and J ends, which lost 7 bases and 6 bases, there was a span of 12 bases. CDR1 is MRHNA, CDR2 SNTAGT, per germline. This CDR3 contains 13 residues. The CDR3 coding sequence is TGTGCCAGCAATCAACAAAACGATGAAAAACTGTTTTTT. Its translation: CASNQQNDEKLFF.

This chain's CDR3 is CASNPQGSYEQYF. The CDR3 DNA is TGTGCCAGCAATCCGCAGGGGTCCTACGAGCAGTACTTC. The chain joins TRBV6-5 to TRBJ2-7; tentatively, D is TRBD1 (6 bases). The germline CDR1 and CDR2 sequences are MNHEY and SVGAGI. This CDR3 is built from 13 residues. The ends were cut back, 7 bases at V and 1 base at J, with 11 bases in the middle.

The chain employs TRBV5-1 and TRBJ2-6; TRBD1 is a possible D gene (5 bases). V lost 0 bases, J lost 2 bases, and 18 bases lay in between. The CDR3 contains 19 residues. CDR1 and CDR2 (germline): SGHRS, YFSETQ. The CDR3 loop reads CASSLVSQVWGAGANVLTF. CDR3 coding DNA: TGCGCCAGCAGCTTGGTTTCACAAGTTTGGGGCGCTGGGGCCAACGTCCTGACTTTC.

CDR3 DNA: TGTGCCAGCTCTGTCGGGAACACCGGGGAGCTGTTTTTT. Its protein is CASSVGNTGELFF. The genes are TRBV6-6 and TRBJ2-2; D is uncertain. CDR1 and CDR2 from the germline V gene are MNHNY and SVGAGI (reference sequence). CDR3 size: 13 residues. V was cut by 8 bases and J by 1 base, with 8 bases left in between.

The V gene is TRBV18, the J gene TRBJ2-1, with 7 bases lining up with TRBD1. CDR1 KGHSH and CDR2 LQKENI come from the germline V gene. Trimming at V came to 2 bases and at J to 3 bases, leaving 4 bases not matched to a gene. The CDR3 is made up of 15 amino acids. CDR3 residues: CASSPGTARYNEQFF. CDR3 bases: TGTGCCAGCTCACCAGGGACAGCTCGCTACAATGAGCAGTTCTTC.

This chain uses TRBV6-5 with TRBJ2-7, with TRBD1 matching 9 bases. Germline CDR1 MNHEY, CDR2 SVGAGI. The CDR3 runs to 14 residues. V shed 5 bases, J shed 4 bases, and the junction held 6 bases outside the gene matches. The CDR3 loop reads CASSPGTGPYEQYF. For the CDR3, the DNA is TGTGCCAGCAGTCCAGGGACAGGGCCATACGAGCAGTACTTC.

The CDR3 region has the DNA TGTGCCAGCAGTGAATCTGGGACAGGGAACTATGGCTACACCTTC. Amino acid sequence: CASSESGTGNYGYTF. V is TRBV25-1 and J is TRBJ1-2; TRBD1 matches at 9 bases. The germline V gene encodes CDR1 MGHDK and CDR2 SYGVNS. The CDR3 length is 15 residues. Losses at the gene ends were 1 base for V and 2 bases for J; bases not matched to a gene: 2.

This chain joins TRBV4-1 and TRBJ2-1, with 9 bases identical to TRBD2. J was trimmed by 4 bases and V by 1 base; bases with no gene match: 5. The CDR3 spans 16 residues. Per the germline V gene, CDR1 is MGHRA and CDR2 is YSYEKL. CDR3 sequence reads: CASSQASGGPYNEQFF. The CDR3 DNA follows: TGCGCCAGCAGCCAAGCAAGCGGGGGGCCTTACAATGAGCAGTTCTTC.

V gene TRBV27 combines with J gene TRBJ1-2, with D possibly TRBD1 on 6 matching bases. Germline V lookup: CDR1 MNHEY, CDR2 SMNVEV (reference sequence). CDR3 size: 13 residues. V lost 5 bases, J lost 3 bases, and 10 bases lay in between. The CDR3 DNA follows: TGTGCCAGCAGTATTTACAGGGACTATGGCTACACCTTC. Residues: CASSIYRDYGYTF.

The gene calls are TRBV4-2 and TRBJ2-2; D is unclear. Trimming removed 1 base from V and 4 bases from J, with 7 bases in between. Germline loops: CDR1 LGHNA, CDR2 YNFKEQ. The CDR3 extends over 14 amino acids. The CDR3 spells CASSQVPGTGELFF. The CDR3 DNA is TGTGCCAGCAGCCAAGTGCCCGGCACCGGGGAGCTGTTTTTT.